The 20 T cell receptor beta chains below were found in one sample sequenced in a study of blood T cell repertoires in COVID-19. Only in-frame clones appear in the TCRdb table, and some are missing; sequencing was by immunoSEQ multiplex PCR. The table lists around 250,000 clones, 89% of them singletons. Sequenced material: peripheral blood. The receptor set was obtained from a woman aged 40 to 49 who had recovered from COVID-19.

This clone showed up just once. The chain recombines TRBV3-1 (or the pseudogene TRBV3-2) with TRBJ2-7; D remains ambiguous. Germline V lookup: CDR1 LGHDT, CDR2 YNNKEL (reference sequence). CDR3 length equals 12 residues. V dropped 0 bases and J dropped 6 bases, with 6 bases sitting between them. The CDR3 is CASSQDRSEQYF. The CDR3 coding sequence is TGTGCCAGCAGCCAAGATCGGTCCGAGCAGTACTTC.

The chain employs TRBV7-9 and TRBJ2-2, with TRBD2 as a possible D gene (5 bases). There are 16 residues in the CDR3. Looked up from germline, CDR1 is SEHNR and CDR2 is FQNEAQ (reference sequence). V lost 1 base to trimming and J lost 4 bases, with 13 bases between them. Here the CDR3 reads CASSLGPGAVTGELFF. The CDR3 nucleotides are TGTGCCAGCAGCTTAGGCCCCGGAGCGGTCACCGGGGAGCTGTTTTTT.

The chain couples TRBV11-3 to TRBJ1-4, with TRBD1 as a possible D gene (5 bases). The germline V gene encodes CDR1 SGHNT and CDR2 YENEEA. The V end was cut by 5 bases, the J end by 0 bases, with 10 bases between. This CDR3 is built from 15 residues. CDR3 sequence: CASSVRQSTNEKLFF. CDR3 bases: TGTGCCAGCAGCGTCAGACAGTCAACTAATGAAAAACTGTTTTTT.

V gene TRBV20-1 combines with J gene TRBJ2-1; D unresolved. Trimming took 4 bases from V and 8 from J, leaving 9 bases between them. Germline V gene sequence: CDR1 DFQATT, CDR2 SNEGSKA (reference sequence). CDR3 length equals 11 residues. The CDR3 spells CSANYADEQFF. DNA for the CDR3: TGCAGTGCTAATTATGCGGATGAGCAGTTCTTC.

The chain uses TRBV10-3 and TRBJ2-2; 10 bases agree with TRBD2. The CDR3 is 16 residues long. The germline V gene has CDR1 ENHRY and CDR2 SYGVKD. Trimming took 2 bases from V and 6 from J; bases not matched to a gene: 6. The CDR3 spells CAISEPAGGPSGELFF. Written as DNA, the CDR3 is TGTGCCATCAGTGAGCCAGCGGGAGGGCCTTCCGGGGAGCTGTTTTTT.

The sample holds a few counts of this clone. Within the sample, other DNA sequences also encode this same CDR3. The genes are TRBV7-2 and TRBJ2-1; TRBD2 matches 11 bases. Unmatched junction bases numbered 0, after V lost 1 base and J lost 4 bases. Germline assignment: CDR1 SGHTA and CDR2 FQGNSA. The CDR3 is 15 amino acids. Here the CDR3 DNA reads TGTGCCAGCAGCTTAGGACTAGCGGGATACAATGAGCAGTTCTTC. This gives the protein CASSLGLAGYNEQFF.

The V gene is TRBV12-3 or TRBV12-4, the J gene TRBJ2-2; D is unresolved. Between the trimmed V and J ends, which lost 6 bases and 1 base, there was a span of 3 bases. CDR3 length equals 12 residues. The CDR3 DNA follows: TGTGCCAGCAGCGGGAACACCGGGGAGCTGTTTTTT. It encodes CASSGNTGELFF.

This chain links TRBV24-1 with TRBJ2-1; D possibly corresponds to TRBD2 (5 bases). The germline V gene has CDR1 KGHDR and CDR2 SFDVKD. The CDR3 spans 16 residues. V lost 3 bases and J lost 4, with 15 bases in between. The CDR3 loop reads CATSDRKFRGYNEQFF. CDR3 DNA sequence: TGTGCCACCAGTGATCGAAAATTTCGCGGGTACAATGAGCAGTTCTTC.

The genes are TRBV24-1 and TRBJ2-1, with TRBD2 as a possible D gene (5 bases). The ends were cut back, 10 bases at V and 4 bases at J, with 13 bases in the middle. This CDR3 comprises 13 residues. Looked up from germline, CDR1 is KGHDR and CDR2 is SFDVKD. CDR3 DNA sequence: TGTGCCACTAGAGGGAATACTTACAATGAGCAGTTCTTC. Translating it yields CATRGNTYNEQFF.

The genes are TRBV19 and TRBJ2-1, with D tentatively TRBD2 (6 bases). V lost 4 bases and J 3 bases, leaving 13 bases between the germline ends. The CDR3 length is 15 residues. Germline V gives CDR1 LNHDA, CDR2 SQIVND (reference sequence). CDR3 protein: CASSTLASDYNEQFF. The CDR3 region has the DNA TGTGCCAGTAGTACTCTAGCGTCGGACTACAATGAGCAGTTCTTC.

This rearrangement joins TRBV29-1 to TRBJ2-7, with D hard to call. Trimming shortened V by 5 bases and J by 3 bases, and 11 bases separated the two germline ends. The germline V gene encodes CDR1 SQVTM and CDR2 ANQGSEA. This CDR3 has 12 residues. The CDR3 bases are TGCAGCGTTACCTTGACACTCTACGAGCAGTACTTC. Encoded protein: CSVTLTLYEQYF.

The CDR3 DNA follows: TGTGCCAGCAGCTCCGGAGCGATAGCAATCTCTGTAGATACGCAGTATTTT. This gives the protein CASSSGAIAISVDTQYF. The rearrangement links TRBV3-1 (or the pseudogene TRBV3-2) to TRBJ2-3, with D unclear. The CDR3 is 17 residues long. From germline, CDR1 is LGHDT and CDR2 YNNKEL (reference sequence). V was shortened by 5 bases and J by 5 bases, with 23 bases between the two germline ends.

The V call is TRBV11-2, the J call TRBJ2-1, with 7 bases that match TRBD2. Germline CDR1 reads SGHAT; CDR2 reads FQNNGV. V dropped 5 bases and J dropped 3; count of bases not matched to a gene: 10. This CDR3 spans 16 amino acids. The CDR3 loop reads CASSVELATVYNEQFF. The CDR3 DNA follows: TGTGCCAGCAGCGTCGAACTAGCGACCGTCTACAATGAGCAGTTCTTC.

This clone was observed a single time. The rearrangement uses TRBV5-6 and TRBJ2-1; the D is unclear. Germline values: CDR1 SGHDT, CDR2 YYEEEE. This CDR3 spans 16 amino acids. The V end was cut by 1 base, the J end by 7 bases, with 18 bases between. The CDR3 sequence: CASSLLRIPFHNEQFF. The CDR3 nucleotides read TGTGCCAGCAGCTTGCTGCGTATACCGTTCCATAATGAGCAGTTCTTC. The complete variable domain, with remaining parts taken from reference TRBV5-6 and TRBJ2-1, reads DAGVTQSPTHLIKTRGQQVTLRCSPKSGHDTVSWYQQALGQGPQFIFQYYEEEERQRGNFPDRFSGHQFPNYSSELNVNALLLGDSALYLCASSLLRIPFHNEQFFGPGTRLTVL.

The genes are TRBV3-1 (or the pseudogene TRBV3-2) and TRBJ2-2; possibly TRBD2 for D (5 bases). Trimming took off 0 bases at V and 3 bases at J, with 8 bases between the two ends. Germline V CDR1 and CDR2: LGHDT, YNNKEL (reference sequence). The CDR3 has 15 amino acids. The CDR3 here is CASSQEDWYTGELFF. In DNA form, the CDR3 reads TGTGCCAGCAGCCAAGAGGACTGGTACACCGGGGAGCTGTTTTTT.

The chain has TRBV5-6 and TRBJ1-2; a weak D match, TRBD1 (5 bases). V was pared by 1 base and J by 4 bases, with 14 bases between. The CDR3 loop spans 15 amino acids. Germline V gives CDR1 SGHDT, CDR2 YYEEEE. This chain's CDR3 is CASSLMGGGLYGYTF. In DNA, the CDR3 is TGTGCCAGCAGCTTGATGGGTGGGGGACTCTATGGCTACACCTTC.

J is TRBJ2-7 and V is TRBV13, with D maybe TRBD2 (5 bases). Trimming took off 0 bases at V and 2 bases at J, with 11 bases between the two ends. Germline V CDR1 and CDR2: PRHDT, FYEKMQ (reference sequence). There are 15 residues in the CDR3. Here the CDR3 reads CASSLGGSRAYEQYF. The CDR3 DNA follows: TGTGCCAGCAGCTTAGGTGGGAGTAGGGCCTACGAGCAGTACTTC.

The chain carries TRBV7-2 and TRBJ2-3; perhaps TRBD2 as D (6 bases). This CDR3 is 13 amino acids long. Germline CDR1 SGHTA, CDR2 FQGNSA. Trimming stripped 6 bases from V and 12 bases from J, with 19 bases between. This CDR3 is CASSLEGLGPQYF. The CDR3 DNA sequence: TGTGCCAGCAGTCTAGAGGGACTGGGCCCCCAGTATTTT.

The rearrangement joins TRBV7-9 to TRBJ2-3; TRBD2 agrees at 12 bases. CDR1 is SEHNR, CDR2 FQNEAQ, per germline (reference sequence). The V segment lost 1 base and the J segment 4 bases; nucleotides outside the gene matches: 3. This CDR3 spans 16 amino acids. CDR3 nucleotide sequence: TGTGCCAGCAGCTTAGAACTAGCGGGAGGTGCAGATACGCAGTATTTT. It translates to CASSLELAGGADTQYF.

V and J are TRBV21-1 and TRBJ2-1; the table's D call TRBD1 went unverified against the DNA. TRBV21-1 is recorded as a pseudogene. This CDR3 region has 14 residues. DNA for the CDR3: TGTGCCAGCAGCTTGATGACAGGGAAGAATGAGCAGTTCTTC. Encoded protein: CASSLMTGKNEQFF.